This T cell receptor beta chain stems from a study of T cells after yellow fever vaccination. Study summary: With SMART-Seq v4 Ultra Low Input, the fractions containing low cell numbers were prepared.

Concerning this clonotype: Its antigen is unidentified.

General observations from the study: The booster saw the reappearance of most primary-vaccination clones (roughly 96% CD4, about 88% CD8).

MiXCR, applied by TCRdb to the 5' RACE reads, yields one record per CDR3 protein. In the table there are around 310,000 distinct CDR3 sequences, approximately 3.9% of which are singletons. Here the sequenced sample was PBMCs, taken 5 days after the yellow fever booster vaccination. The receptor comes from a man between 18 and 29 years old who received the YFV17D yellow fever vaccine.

The CDR3 sequence is CSARDPLRGETQYF. CDR3 nucleotides: TGCAGTGCTAGGGATCCGCTCCGTGGGGAGACCCAGTACTTC. The chain has TRBV20-1 and TRBJ2-5; no firm D call. In germline, CDR1 is DFQATT, CDR2 SNEGSKA (reference sequence). This CDR3 has 14 residues. Trimming took 3 bases from V and 5 from J, leaving 16 bases between them.